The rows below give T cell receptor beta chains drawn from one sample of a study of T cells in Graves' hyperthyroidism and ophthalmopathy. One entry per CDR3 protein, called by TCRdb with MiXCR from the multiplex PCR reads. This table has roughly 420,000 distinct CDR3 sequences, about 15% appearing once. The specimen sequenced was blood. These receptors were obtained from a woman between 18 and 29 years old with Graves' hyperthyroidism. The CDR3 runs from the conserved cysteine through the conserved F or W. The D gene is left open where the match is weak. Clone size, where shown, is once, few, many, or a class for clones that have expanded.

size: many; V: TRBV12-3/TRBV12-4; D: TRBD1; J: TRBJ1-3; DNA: TGTGCCAGCAGTCAGGGGACAGGGGGAGGAAACACCATATATTTT; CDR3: CASSQGTGGGNTIYF
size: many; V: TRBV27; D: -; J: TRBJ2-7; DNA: TGTGCCAGCAGTTTATCGATGGGGAAGATCTACTACGAGCAGTACTTC; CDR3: CASSLSMGKIYYEQYF
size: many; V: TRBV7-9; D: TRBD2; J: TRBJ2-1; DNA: TGTGCCAGCAGCCCGGAGGGAGCGGGAGGTTCCCTCTCCTACAATGAGCAGTTCTTC; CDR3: CASSPEGAGGSLSYNEQFF
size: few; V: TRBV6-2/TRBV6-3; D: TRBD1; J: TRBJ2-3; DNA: TGTGCCAGCATGGCCCCGACAGGGGGCCCAGATACGCAGTATTTT; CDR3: CASMAPTGGPDTQYF
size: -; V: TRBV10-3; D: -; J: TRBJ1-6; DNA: TGTGCCTCATCGCGGGAGATCAATTCACCCCTCCACTTT; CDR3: CASSREINSPLHF
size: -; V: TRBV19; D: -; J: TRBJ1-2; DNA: TGTGCCAGTACCACGGGCGGTCTCGGGGGCTACACCTTC; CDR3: CASTTGGLGGYTF
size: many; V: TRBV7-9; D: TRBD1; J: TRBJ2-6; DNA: TGTGCCAGCAGCTCGCACGACAGGGTTGCTGGGGCCAACGTCCTGACTTTC; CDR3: CASSSHDRVAGANVLTF
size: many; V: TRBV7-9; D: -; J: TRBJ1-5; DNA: TGTGCCAGCAGCCCGCCGGGCCCCAATCAGCCCCAGCATTTT; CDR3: CASSPPGPNQPQHF
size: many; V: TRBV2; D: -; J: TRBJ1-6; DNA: TGTGCCAGCAGTGAAAACGGGCAGGGGACTTCACCCCTCCACTTT; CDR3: CASSENGQGTSPLHF
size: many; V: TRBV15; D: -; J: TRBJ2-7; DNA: TGTGCCACCAGCAGTGGGACCTCCTACGAGCAGTACTTC; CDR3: CATSSGTSYEQYF
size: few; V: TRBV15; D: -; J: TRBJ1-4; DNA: TGTGCCACCAGCCCTCCTGATCCGGGCCGTAGGGAAAAACTGTTTTTT; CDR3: CATSPPDPGRREKLFF
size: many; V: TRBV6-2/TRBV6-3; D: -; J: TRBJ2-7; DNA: TGTGCCAGCAGTTACAACAGGGTTCTCTACGAGCAGTACTTC; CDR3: CASSYNRVLYEQYF
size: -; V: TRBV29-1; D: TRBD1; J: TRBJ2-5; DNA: TGCAGCGCCCAGGACAGGGGGGGCTACCAAGAGACCCAGTACTTC; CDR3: CSAQDRGGYQETQYF
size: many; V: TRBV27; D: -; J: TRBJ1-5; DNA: TGTGCCAGCAGTTTAAATTGGAATCAGCCCCAGCATTTT; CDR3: CASSLNWNQPQHF
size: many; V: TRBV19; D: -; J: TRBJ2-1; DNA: TGTGCCAGTAGTGGGGTGGGGGAAGAAGGTTGGAGGGATGGGGGCTCCGGCGATGAGCAGTTCTTC; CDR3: CASSGVGEEGWRDGGSGDEQFF
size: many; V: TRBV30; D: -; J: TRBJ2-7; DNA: TGTGCCTGGAGAGAGCCAGGGACCTACGAGCAGTACTTC; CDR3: CAWREPGTYEQYF
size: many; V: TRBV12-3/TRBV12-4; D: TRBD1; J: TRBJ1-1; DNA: TGTGCCAGCAGCTACAGTCAGGGGGCGCGTGTTGAAGCTTTCTTT; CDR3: CASSYSQGARVEAFF
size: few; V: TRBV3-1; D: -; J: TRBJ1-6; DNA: TGTGCCAGCAGCCAAGTTAGAGGGGCGATCTCCTATAATTCACCCCTCCACTTT; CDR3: CASSQVRGAISYNSPLHF
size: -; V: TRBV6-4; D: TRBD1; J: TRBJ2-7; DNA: TGTGCCAGCAGTTACGGGACAGGGGCCGAGCAGTACTTC; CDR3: CASSYGTGAEQYF
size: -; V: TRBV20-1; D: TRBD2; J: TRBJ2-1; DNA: TGCAGTGCTACGCTACAGGGGAGCGGGGGGCACAATGAGCAGTTCTTC; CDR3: CSATLQGSGGHNEQFF
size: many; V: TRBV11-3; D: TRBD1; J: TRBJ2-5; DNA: TGTGCCAGCAGCTTAGGGGGGACAGGGGTCGGTGAGACCCAGTACTTC; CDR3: CASSLGGTGVGETQYF
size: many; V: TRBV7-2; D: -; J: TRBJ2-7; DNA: TGTGCCAGCAGTTTTCGGGGCTACGAGCAGTACTTC; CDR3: CASSFRGYEQYF
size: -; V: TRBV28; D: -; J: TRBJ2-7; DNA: TGTGCCTCTCTGCGAGACGAGTGGACCTACGAGCAGTACTTC; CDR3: CASLRDEWTYEQYF
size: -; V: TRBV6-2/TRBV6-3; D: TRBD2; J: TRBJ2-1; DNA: TGTGCCAGCAGTTACCCACCCCGCGACCTGGCTAGCGGGAGATTGGTCAATGAGCAGTTCTTC; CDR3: CASSYPPRDLASGRLVNEQFF
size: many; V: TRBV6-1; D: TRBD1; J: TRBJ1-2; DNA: TGTGCCAGCAGTCCCCGGGACAGGGGAACCTATGGCTACACCTTC; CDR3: CASSPRDRGTYGYTF
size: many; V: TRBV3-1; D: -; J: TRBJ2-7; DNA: TGTGCCAGCAGCTACGGGACTGGCTACTGGGGTGAGCAGTACTTC; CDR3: CASSYGTGYWGEQYF
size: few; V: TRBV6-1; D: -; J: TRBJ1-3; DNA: TGTGCCAGCAGTGTCCGGCCGGGATTAGCTGGAAACACCATATATTTT; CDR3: CASSVRPGLAGNTIYF